This T cell receptor beta chain originates from a study of T cells in Graves' hyperthyroidism and ophthalmopathy. Study results and caveats: The blood repertoire included most of the expanded thyroid clonotypes above 0.001.

A patient was excluded if there was uncontrolled infection, other autoimmune disease, pregnancy or lactation. The diagnoses drew upon clinical symptoms, serum thyroxine and TRAb, thyroid ultrasound and orbital computed tomography. Using RNA transcripts as the source, TCR beta CDR3 regions were amplified. The HTBI set primed first-round TCR CDR3 RT-PCR. MiXCR, run by TCRdb on the multiplex PCR reads, gives a single entry per CDR3 protein. Of some 420,000 distinct CDR3 sequences in the sample, roughly 13% were seen once. This clonotype was picked up one time. Its matching antigen is unknown. The CDR3 covers 16 residues. Trimming took off 6 bases at V and 4 bases at J, with 19 bases between the two ends. Germline V CDR1 and CDR2: MNHEY, SVGEGT.

Material for sequencing was blood. The receptor was derived from a woman under 30 with Graves' hyperthyroidism. The rearrangement joins TRBV6-2 or TRBV6-3 to TRBJ1-5, with D perhaps TRBD1 (5 bases). CDR3 in amino acids: CASSEINWGENQPQHF. DNA for the CDR3: TGTGCCAGCAGCGAAATAAATTGGGGGGAGAATCAGCCCCAGCATTTT.